This T cell receptor beta chain emerged from a study of blood T cell repertoires in COVID-19 (dated by TCRdb to 2018 to 2020). Notes on the research overall: Samples from collaborators originated in the United States, Italy and Spain and spanned both the acute and convalescent phases of COVID-19. The prospective study material was composed of cDNA or gDNA derived from T cells, B-cell-depleted T cells, or PBMCs. Subjects who had been exposed to COVID-19, were actively infected with it, or had recovered from it provided the deeply sampled blood TCRbeta repertoires that made up the dataset. The repertoires were released in a freely available public database intended as a resource for research on the immune response to SARS-CoV-2. The samples were drawn from two sources: the first 160 participants of the ongoing ImmuneRACE study, and 1,000 to 1,500 subjects contributed by 6 global collaborators. A de-identified subject ID, COVID-19 status, age in years and sex were almost always included in the sample metadata. Where available, HLA class I and class II types were obtained from metadata supplied by the sample provider rather than from assay-based typing. Results the study describes overall, beyond this receptor: The quantity of clinical and demographic metadata differed by source and by participant and was supplied without curation.

Cut back by 6 bases and 0 bases, the V and J ends lie 12 bases apart. Counted from cysteine to phenylalanine, this CDR3 has 15 amino acids. The only DNA kept is the CDR3, 45 bases in frame from the first base. CDR1 is given as SGHTA and CDR2 as FQGNSA, both from the germline V gene. On this clone: Its recognized antigen is unknown. Base qualities were left out, and no much larger clone turns up one base away.

The collaborating institutions used their own protocols to collect whole blood in K2EDTA tubes. For TCRbeta analysis, collaborators shipped samples in one of three forms: frozen whole blood, isolated PBMCs, or DNA extracted from either of those sample types. TCRbeta CDR3 regions were amplified from genomic DNA using the immunoSEQ Assay, a bias-controlled multiplex PCR. The paper's processing steps were these. Nucleated cell counts per sample were estimated from amplification of reference gene primers within the assay. To quantify the absolute abundance of each unique TCRbeta CDR3 rearrangement, sequence reads were collapsed and filtered. For each sample, productive Simpson clonality was calculated as the square root of Simpson's diversity index over productive rearrangements. In its TCRdb copy, this immuneACCESS table keeps in-frame sequences only and misses some clones. Where compared with another copy, unresolved V genes explain less than half of these, and the others have no known cause. D and trimming come from the DNA, and the V and J calls and clone size come from that table. The sample table shows around 160,000 clones, and about 86% are seen once. Roughly 8.2% of the sample is in the top ten clones.

The rearranged chain carries TRBV7-2 and TRBJ2-1, with no confidently assigned D gene. Material: peripheral blood. The TCR originated in a man between 60 and 75 years old with acute or convalescent COVID-19. CDR3 region: CASSPERGSYNEQFF. The base sequence is TGTGCCAGCAGTCCCGAGCGCGGCTCCTACAATGAGCAGTTCTTC.